This TCR beta chain was found in a study of CD8 T cells in Susac syndrome. J gave up 6 bases and V 7 bases, and 10 bases lay outside the gene matches. The CDR3 is made up of 14 amino acids. It was with random hexamers that roughly 0.45 to 1 ug RNA was reverse transcribed. TCRdb ran MiXCR on the immunoSEQ multiplex PCR reads and lists one entry per CDR3 protein. The table includes some 300,000 distinct CDR3 sequences, about nine tenths detected once. This clonotype came up once. The sequencing sample was made of CD8+ T cells from PBMCs. This TCR was sampled from a human donor with multiple sclerosis. The genes are TRBV12-3 or TRBV12-4 and TRBJ1-1; TRBD1 matches 8 bases. For the CDR3, the DNA is TGTGCCAGCAAGCCGGGACAGGTTCTCTCTGAAGCTTTCTTT. Residues: CASKPGQVLSEAFF.